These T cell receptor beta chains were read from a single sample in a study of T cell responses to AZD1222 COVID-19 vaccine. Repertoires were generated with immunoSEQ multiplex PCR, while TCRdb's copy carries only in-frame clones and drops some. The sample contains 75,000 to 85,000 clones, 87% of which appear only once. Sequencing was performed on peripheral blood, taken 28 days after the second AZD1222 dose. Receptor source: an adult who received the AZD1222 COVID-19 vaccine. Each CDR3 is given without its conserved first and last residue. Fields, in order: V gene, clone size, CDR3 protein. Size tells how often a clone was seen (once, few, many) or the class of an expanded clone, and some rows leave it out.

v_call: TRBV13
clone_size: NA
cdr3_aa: ASSSQGGEQF

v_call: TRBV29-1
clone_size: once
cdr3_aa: SAHLSGRPYEQY

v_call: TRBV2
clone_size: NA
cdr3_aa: ASSLPPGQGRGNYGYT

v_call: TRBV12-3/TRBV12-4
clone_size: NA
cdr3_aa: ASSPLTGLLF

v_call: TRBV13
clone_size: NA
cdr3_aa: ASSPGQGAAYEQY

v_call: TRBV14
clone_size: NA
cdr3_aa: ASSQERQGRGPYEQY

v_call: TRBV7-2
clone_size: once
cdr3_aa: ASRLQRTNTEAF

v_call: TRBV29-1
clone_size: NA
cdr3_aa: SVAGTGGTEQF

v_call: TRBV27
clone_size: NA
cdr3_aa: ASSPRTGAYEQY

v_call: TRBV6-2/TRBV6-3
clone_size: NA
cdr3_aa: ASSYGTGAYEQY